This TCR beta chain was observed in a study of T cell responses to AZD1222 COVID-19 vaccine. Note on this clone: What it recognizes is unknown.

Between the trimmed V and J ends, which lost 0 bases and 1 base, there was a span of 6 bases. Per germline, CDR1 SGHVS and CDR2 FQNEAQ. There are 14 residues in the CDR3. Study results and caveats: Females outnumbered males among donors, who were mostly white British; clonal diversity was possibly underestimated.

Method: immunoSEQ multiplex PCR; TCRdb's copy keeps in-frame clones and lacks some. The sample has approximately 84,000 clones; approximately 83% are singletons. The clonotype originates from an adult who received the AZD1222 COVID-19 vaccine. This specimen was peripheral blood, taken 28 days after the second AZD1222 dose. The chain employs TRBV7-8 and TRBJ1-1, with D hard to call. The CDR3 region has the DNA TGTGCCAGCAGCTTAGCGCCTGGGAACACTGAAGCTTTCTTT. Protein: CASSLAPGNTEAFF.